These 13 T cell receptor beta chains were all obtained from the same sample, sequenced in a study of sequential checkpoint blockade in melanoma. Clones were read by immunoSEQ multiplex PCR, and TCRdb kept only the in-frame ones, dropping some. The sample holds roughly 36,000 clones; roughly 32% are singletons and the top ten take 1.5% to 2%. Treatment indicated: randomized to nivolumab then ipilimumab (arm A) or the reverse (arm B). The material sequenced was tumor tissue (inferred from file names), taken from a patient given nivolumab and ipilimumab in sequence. All receptors derive from a human donor with melanoma.

The CDR3 here is CASSQGLAGGQGTQYF. The CDR3 region has the DNA TGTGCCAGCAGCCAAGGACTAGCGGGGGGCCAGGGTACGCAGTATTTT. This rearrangement joins TRBV6-8 to TRBJ2-3; 14 bases are shared with TRBD2. Germline CDR1 MNHGY, CDR2 SAAAGT. The CDR3 runs 16 residues. The junction had 10 bases not matched to a gene; V was cut back by 6 bases and J by 8 bases.

This clone was seen only a few times. The rearrangement uses TRBV6-8 and TRBJ2-3; D not certain. Germline values: CDR1 MNHGY, CDR2 SAAAGT. The CDR3 loop spans 14 amino acids. The V gene lost 2 bases and the J gene lost 1 base, with 7 bases spanning the gap. CDR3 loop: CASSYGVGTDTQYF. Here the CDR3 DNA reads TGTGCCAGCAGTTACGGGGTTGGCACAGATACGCAGTATTTT.

V usage is TRBV6-8 and J usage is TRBJ2-5; 14 bases match TRBD2. Germline lookup yields CDR1 MNHGY and CDR2 SAAAGT. The V gene end was trimmed by 5 bases and the J gene end by 5 bases; junction bases not matched to a gene: 7. There are 16 residues in the CDR3. This chain's CDR3 is CASSPRTSGRHETQYF. CDR3 sequence (DNA): TGTGCCAGCAGTCCCAGGACTAGCGGGAGGCACGAGACCCAGTACTTC.

The V and J genes are TRBV6-8 and TRBJ2-2; D may correspond to TRBD1 or TRBD2 (5 bases each). V was cut by 10 bases and J by 0 bases, with 21 bases left in between. The V gene's germline CDR1 is MNHGY and CDR2 SAAAGT. The length of the CDR3 is 17 residues. The CDR3 spells CATEGQGAIANTGELFF. CDR3 nucleotides: TGTGCCACCGAGGGGCAGGGAGCTATCGCGAACACCGGGGAGCTGTTTTTT.

The J gene is TRBJ2-1, the V gene TRBV14, with D uncertain. Trimming shortened V by 2 bases and J by 7 bases, and 12 bases separated the two germline ends. The CDR3 contains 14 residues. CDR1 SGHDN and CDR2 FVKESK come from the germline V gene. The CDR3, as DNA: TGTGCCAGCAGCCAACGGTTGGGTTGGAATGAGCAGTTCTTC. Amino acid sequence: CASSQRLGWNEQFF.

The chain couples TRBV11-3 to TRBJ2-1, with 11 bases lining up with TRBD2. Germline trimming cut 5 bases from V and 7 bases from J; bases unmatched to any gene: 7. The V gene's germline CDR1 is SGHNT and CDR2 YENEEA. CDR3 length: 15 amino acids. Written as DNA, the CDR3 is TGTGCCAGCAGCCTTAGCGGGAGGGCGGCAAATGAGCAGTTCTTC. The encoded protein is CASSLSGRAANEQFF.

The sample holds a few counts of this clone. This sequence joins TRBV6-7 and TRBJ2-4; D might be TRBD1 or TRBD2, each matching 7 bases. TRBV6-7 has ORF status, its function being uncertain. This CDR3 has 13 amino acids. Trimming shortened V by 7 bases and J by 7 bases, and 14 bases separated the two germline ends. CDR3 protein: CASTQGGTNIQYF. CDR3 coding DNA: TGTGCCAGCACCCAGGGGGGGACCAACATTCAGTACTTC.

This chain uses TRBV5-1 with TRBJ2-3, with D uncertain. The CDR3 consists of 16 residues. Trimming stripped 3 bases from V and 1 base from J, with 15 bases between. Germline V CDR1 and CDR2: SGHRS, YFSETQ. Here the CDR3 reads CASSSRLDPGTDTQYF. In DNA, the CDR3 is TGCGCCAGCAGCTCCAGACTGGACCCGGGCACAGATACGCAGTATTTT.

This rearrangement joins TRBV5-1 to TRBJ2-6; no firm D call. Germline V gene data show CDR1 as SGHRS and CDR2 as YFSETQ. The CDR3 length is 17 residues. Trimming stripped 5 bases from V and 0 bases from J, with 15 bases between. The CDR3: CASRIGYEISGANVLTF. In DNA, the CDR3 is TGCGCCAGCAGGATAGGGTACGAGATCTCTGGGGCCAACGTCCTGACTTTC.

By its share, this clone is medium-sized. This chain connects TRBV6-8 to TRBJ1-1; D gene unclear. The CDR3 totals 13 residues. The germline V and J ends were trimmed by 6 bases and 1 base, with 9 bases remaining between them. Germline V gives CDR1 MNHGY, CDR2 SAAAGT. The CDR3 DNA reads TGTGCCAGCAGCCCAGGAAAGAACACTGAAGCTTTCTTT. Amino acid sequence: CASSPGKNTEAFF.

The chain carries TRBV19 and TRBJ2-3, with TRBD1 identical over 8 bases. After removal of 5 bases from V and 7 bases from J, the junction contained 11 bases not matched to a gene. This CDR3 region has 15 residues. Germline V gene data show CDR1 as LNHDA and CDR2 as SQIVND (reference sequence). The CDR3 spells CASSSKDRVRNTQYF. In DNA, the CDR3 is TGTGCCAGTAGTTCAAAGGACAGGGTGCGAAATACGCAGTATTTT.

CDR3 nucleotides: TGCGCCAGCAGCCCCAGCGGACAGTACATGAACACTGAAGCTTTCTTT. This sequence encodes CASSPSGQYMNTEAFF. The rearrangement uses TRBV5-1 and TRBJ1-1; tentatively, D is TRBD1 (6 bases). This CDR3 has 16 amino acids. Germline CDR1 and CDR2: SGHRS and YFSETQ. The ends were cut back, 4 bases at V and 0 bases at J, with 16 bases in the middle.

This clone was counted many times. The chain combines TRBV11-3 with TRBJ2-7, with D uncertain. The CDR3 covers 14 residues. Germline lookup yields CDR1 SGHNT and CDR2 YENEEA. V dropped 3 bases and J dropped 3 bases, with 12 bases sitting between them. The CDR3 region is CASSLSSQSYEQYF. The CDR3 DNA sequence: TGTGCCAGCAGCTTGTCGAGTCAGAGCTACGAGCAGTACTTC.